Listed here are 7 T cell receptor beta chains from one sample, sequenced in a study of cytomegalovirus exposure and HLA in healthy donors. The PCR made use of 60 Vbeta and 13 Jbeta primers. Some clones are missing from TCRdb's copy, which holds only in-frame ones; the method was immunoSEQ multiplex PCR. The sample lists approximately 250,000 clones, about 85% seen once, with about 0.25% in the top ten. The sequencing sample was made of PBMCs. The receptors stem from a girl aged 2 to 10 in good health and CMV-seronegative.

The chain links TRBV7-6 to TRBJ1-1; unclear D gene. The CDR3 runs 16 residues. Between the trimmed V and J ends, which lost 3 bases and 4 bases, there was a span of 18 bases. Germline V gene sequence: CDR1 SGHVS, CDR2 FNYEAQ. CDR3 nucleotides: TGTGCCAGCAGCTTGGAGACGATCTCGGTAGGCACTGAAGCTTTCTTT. As protein: CASSLETISVGTEAFF. The complete variable domain, with remaining parts taken from reference TRBV7-6 and TRBJ1-1, reads GAGVSQSPRYKVTKRGQDVALRCDPISGHVSLYWYRQALGQGPEFLTYFNYEAQQDKSGLPNDRFSAERPEGSISTLTIQRTEQRDSAMYRCASSLETISVGTEAFFGQGTRLTVV.

This chain uses TRBV10-3 with TRBJ1-5, with 7 positions matching TRBD1. V shed 2 bases, J shed 7 bases, and the junction held 2 bases outside the gene matches. The CDR3 sequence is 13 residues long. Germline loops: CDR1 ENHRY, CDR2 SYGVKD. The CDR3 sequence: CAISETGVQPQHF. In DNA, the CDR3 is TGTGCCATCAGTGAGACAGGGGTGCAGCCCCAGCATTTT.

This chain links TRBV6-1 with TRBJ2-1, with 10 positions matching TRBD2. This CDR3 has 15 amino acids. Germline V gene sequence: CDR1 MNHNS, CDR2 SASEGT. V lost 6 bases and J lost 4; bases outside the gene matches: 6. The CDR3 DNA follows: TGTGCCAGCAGGGGGCATAGCGGGGGGTACAATGAGCAGTTCTTC. The encoded protein is CASRGHSGGYNEQFF.

Comments on this clone: Other DNA sequences in the same sample also yield this CDR3. The rearrangement links TRBV7-3 to TRBJ2-1; D is possibly TRBD1 (6 bases). CDR1 and CDR2 (germline): SGHTA, FQGTGA. Between the trimmed V and J ends, which lost 1 base and 5 bases, there was a span of 9 bases. CDR3 length: 14 amino acids. In DNA, the CDR3 is TGTGCCAGCAGCTTAAGCGGACAGAACAATGAGCAGTTCTTC. Amino acid sequence: CASSLSGQNNEQFF.

The chain has TRBV20-1 and TRBJ1-2; D remains ambiguous. CDR3 length equals 11 residues. The V gene's germline CDR1 is DFQATT and CDR2 SNEGSKA (reference sequence). Trimming left V 7 bases short and J 1 base short, with 7 bases between. CDR3 sequence: CSVYINYGYTF. In DNA, the CDR3 is TGCAGTGTGTATATTAACTATGGCTACACCTTC.

The chain carries TRBV10-2 and TRBJ1-2; tentatively, D is TRBD1 (6 bases). The V gene lost 7 bases and the J gene lost 5 bases, with 14 bases spanning the gap. CDR1 and CDR2 (germline): WSHSY, SAAADI. There are 13 residues in the CDR3. CDR3 sequence reads: CASTTGGGYGYTF. The CDR3 region has the DNA TGCGCCAGCACCACGGGAGGGGGATATGGCTACACCTTC.

The rearrangement uses TRBV30 and TRBJ2-5; D might be TRBD1 (5 bases). Trimming cost V 8 bases and J 2 bases, with 12 bases left between them. Germline V CDR1 and CDR2: GTSNPN, SVGIG (reference sequence). The CDR3 is 12 residues long. The DNA of the CDR3 is TGTGCCCTTAGCAGGGCTCAAGAGACCCAGTACTTC. Protein product: CALSRAQETQYF.